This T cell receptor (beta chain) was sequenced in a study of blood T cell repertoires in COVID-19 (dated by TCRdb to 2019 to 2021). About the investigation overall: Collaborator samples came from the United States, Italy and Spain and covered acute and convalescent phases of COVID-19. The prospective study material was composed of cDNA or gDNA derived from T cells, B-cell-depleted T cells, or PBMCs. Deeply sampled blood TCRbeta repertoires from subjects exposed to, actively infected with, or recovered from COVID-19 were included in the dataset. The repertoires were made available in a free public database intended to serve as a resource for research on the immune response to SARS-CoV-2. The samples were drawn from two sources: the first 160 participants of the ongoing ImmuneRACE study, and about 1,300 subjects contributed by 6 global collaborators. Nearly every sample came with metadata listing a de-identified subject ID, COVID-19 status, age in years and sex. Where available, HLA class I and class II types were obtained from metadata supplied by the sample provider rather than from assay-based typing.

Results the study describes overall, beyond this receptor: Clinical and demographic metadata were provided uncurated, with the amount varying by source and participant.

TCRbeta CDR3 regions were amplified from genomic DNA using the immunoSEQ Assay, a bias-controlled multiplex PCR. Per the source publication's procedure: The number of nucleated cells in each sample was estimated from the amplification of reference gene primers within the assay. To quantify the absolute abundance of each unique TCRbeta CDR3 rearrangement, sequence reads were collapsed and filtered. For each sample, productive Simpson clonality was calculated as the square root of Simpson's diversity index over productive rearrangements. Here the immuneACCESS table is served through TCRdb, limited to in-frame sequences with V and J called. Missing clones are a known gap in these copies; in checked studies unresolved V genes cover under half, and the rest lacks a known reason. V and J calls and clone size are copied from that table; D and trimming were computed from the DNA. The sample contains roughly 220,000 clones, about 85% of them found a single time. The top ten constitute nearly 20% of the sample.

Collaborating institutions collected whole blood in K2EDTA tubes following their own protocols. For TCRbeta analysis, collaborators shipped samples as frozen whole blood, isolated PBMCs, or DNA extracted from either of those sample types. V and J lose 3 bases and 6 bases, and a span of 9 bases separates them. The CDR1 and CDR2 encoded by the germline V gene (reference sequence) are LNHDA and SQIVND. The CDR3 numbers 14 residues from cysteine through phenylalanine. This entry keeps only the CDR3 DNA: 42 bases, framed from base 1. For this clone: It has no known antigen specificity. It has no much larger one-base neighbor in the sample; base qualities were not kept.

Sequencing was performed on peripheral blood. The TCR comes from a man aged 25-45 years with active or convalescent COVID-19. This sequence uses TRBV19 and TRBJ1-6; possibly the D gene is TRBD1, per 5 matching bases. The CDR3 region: CASSIFGGNSPLHF. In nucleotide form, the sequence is TGTGCCAGTAGTATCTTCGGGGGTAATTCACCCCTCCACTTT.